These T cell receptor beta chains were read from a single sample in a study of shared clonotypes between healthy human individuals. Generated by immunoSEQ multiplex PCR, the TCRdb table keeps only in-frame clones and is missing some. The table shows a few million clones, with under 95% occurring only once. The sequencing sample was made of naive CD4+ T cells from PBMCs. All receptors derive from a man between 18 and 29 years old in good health. Some clones in this sample may be carry-over from other donors' samples. The CDR3 runs from the conserved cysteine through the conserved F or W. The order of the fields is clone size, V gene, D gene, J gene, CDR3 protein, CDR3 DNA. The D gene is left open where the match is weak. Clone size is shown for a subset of rows, as once, few, many or a class of expanded clone.

abundance: .
v_gene: TRBV28
d_gene: TRBD2
j_gene: TRBJ2-7
CDR3aa: CASRGGARYEQYF
CDR3nt: TGTGCCAGCAGGGGAGGGGCCCGCTACGAGCAGTACTTC

abundance: .
v_gene: TRBV28
d_gene: TRBD1
j_gene: TRBJ1-6
CDR3aa: CASTTGGSPLHF
CDR3nt: TGTGCCAGTACGACAGGGGGATCACCCCTCCACTTT

abundance: .
v_gene: TRBV28
d_gene: .
j_gene: TRBJ2-2
CDR3aa: CASSPEVRLTGELFF
CDR3nt: TGTGCCAGCAGCCCGGAGGTGCGTTTAACCGGGGAGCTGTTTTTT

abundance: .
v_gene: TRBV2
d_gene: .
j_gene: TRBJ1-2
CDR3aa: CASSEEGGNYGYTF
CDR3nt: TGTGCCAGCAGTGAAGAGGGAGGTAACTATGGCTACACCTTC

abundance: .
v_gene: TRBV6-1
d_gene: TRBD1
j_gene: TRBJ1-6
CDR3aa: CASRLSGQGDSPLHF
CDR3nt: TGTGCCAGCAGACTGTCGGGACAGGGGGACTCACCCCTCCACTTT

abundance: .
v_gene: TRBV10-3
d_gene: TRBD2
j_gene: TRBJ2-1
CDR3aa: CAISESLAGGNEQFF
CDR3nt: TGTGCCATCAGTGAGTCCCTAGCGGGAGGGAATGAGCAGTTCTTC

abundance: .
v_gene: TRBV7-2
d_gene: .
j_gene: TRBJ1-3
CDR3aa: CASSFPPRNTIYF
CDR3nt: TGTGCCAGCAGCTTTCCTCCCCGAAACACCATATATTTT

abundance: few
v_gene: TRBV14
d_gene: TRBD1
j_gene: TRBJ1-1
CDR3aa: CASSQVSGTGFRMREAFF
CDR3nt: TGTGCCAGCAGCCAAGTCTCTGGGACAGGGTTTCGGATGAGGGAAGCTTTCTTT

abundance: .
v_gene: TRBV15
d_gene: .
j_gene: TRBJ2-3
CDR3aa: CATSRAQDTQYF
CDR3nt: TGTGCCACCAGCAGAGCTCAAGATACGCAGTATTTT

abundance: .
v_gene: TRBV6-1
d_gene: TRBD2
j_gene: TRBJ2-1
CDR3aa: CASRTSGTREQFF
CDR3nt: TGTGCCAGCAGGACTAGCGGAACACGTGAGCAGTTCTTC

abundance: .
v_gene: TRBV27
d_gene: .
j_gene: TRBJ1-4
CDR3aa: CASSFSPGTEKLFF
CDR3nt: TGTGCCAGCAGTTTTTCCCCTGGGACTGAAAAACTGTTTTTT

abundance: once
v_gene: TRBV19
d_gene: TRBD2
j_gene: TRBJ2-2
CDR3aa: CASSSTSGRGGTGELFF
CDR3nt: TGTGCCAGTTCTTCCACTAGCGGGAGAGGGGGGACCGGGGAGCTGTTTTTT

abundance: .
v_gene: TRBV30
d_gene: .
j_gene: TRBJ1-3
CDR3aa: CAWSLGTGNTIYF
CDR3nt: TGTGCCTGGAGTTTGGGGACTGGAAACACCATATATTTT

abundance: .
v_gene: TRBV9
d_gene: .
j_gene: TRBJ2-5
CDR3aa: CASSVGYRFQETQYF
CDR3nt: TGTGCCAGCAGCGTAGGATATAGGTTTCAGGAGACCCAGTACTTC

abundance: .
v_gene: TRBV7-8
d_gene: .
j_gene: TRBJ1-2
CDR3aa: CASSLVAENYGYTF
CDR3nt: TGTGCCAGCAGCCTCGTGGCAGAGAACTATGGCTACACCTTC

abundance: .
v_gene: TRBV28
d_gene: .
j_gene: TRBJ1-5
CDR3aa: CASSLEVEPQHF
CDR3nt: TGTGCCAGCAGTTTGGAGGTGGAGCCCCAGCATTTT

abundance: once
v_gene: TRBV27
d_gene: .
j_gene: TRBJ2-2
CDR3aa: CASSWGRADTGELFF
CDR3nt: TGTGCCAGCAGTTGGGGACGTGCGGACACCGGGGAGCTGTTTTTT

abundance: .
v_gene: TRBV9
d_gene: TRBD1
j_gene: TRBJ1-4
CDR3aa: CASSVAGGRGNEKLFF
CDR3nt: TGTGCCAGCAGCGTAGCAGGGGGACGGGGTAATGAAAAACTGTTTTTT

abundance: few
v_gene: TRBV14
d_gene: .
j_gene: TRBJ1-2
CDR3aa: CASSPNRVDYGYTF
CDR3nt: TGTGCCAGCAGTCCCAACAGGGTCGACTATGGCTACACCTTC

abundance: .
v_gene: TRBV7-8
d_gene: .
j_gene: TRBJ1-2
CDR3aa: CASSSAGTSYGYTF
CDR3nt: TGTGCCAGCAGCTCCGCCGGGACAAGCTATGGCTACACCTTC

abundance: .
v_gene: TRBV19
d_gene: .
j_gene: TRBJ2-2
CDR3aa: CASSMFPGSISGELFF
CDR3nt: TGTGCCAGTAGTATGTTTCCGGGTTCGATATCCGGGGAGCTGTTTTTT

abundance: .
v_gene: TRBV11-2
d_gene: .
j_gene: TRBJ1-1
CDR3aa: CASSSGWTAFF
CDR3nt: TGTGCCAGCAGCTCTGGATGGACAGCTTTCTTT